The clone carrying this TCR beta chain was found many times. With iRepertoire HTBI primers and Arm-PCR of CDR3 regions, TCR beta libraries were built. TCRdb itself ran the multiplex PCR reads through MiXCR, one entry per CDR3 protein. The table includes a few hundred thousand distinct CDR3 sequences, about 10% detected once. Time point defined: newly diagnosed GD, antithyroid drugs for less than 3 months. The TCR library was made from RNA that had been extracted from PBMCs in TRIzol. All patients originated from an endocrinology department located in Xi'an, China. These data belong to a study of regulatory T cells in long-lasting Graves disease. The CDR3 covers 12 residues. Germline CDR1 KGHDR, CDR2 SFDVKD. V was trimmed by 1 base and J by 6 bases, leaving 3 bases between them. This sample was shared with a second study, whose subject was T cells in Graves' hyperthyroidism and ophthalmopathy.

The chain is built from TRBV24-1 and TRBJ1-5; D not certain. The clonotype was recovered from a woman aged 18-29 years with Graves disease. Sequenced material: peripheral blood mononuclear cells (PBMCs), taken at new diagnosis, from a patient treated with antithyroid drugs. CDR3 loop: CATSDLGQPQHF. CDR3 coding DNA: TGTGCCACCAGTGATTTAGGTCAGCCCCAGCATTTT.